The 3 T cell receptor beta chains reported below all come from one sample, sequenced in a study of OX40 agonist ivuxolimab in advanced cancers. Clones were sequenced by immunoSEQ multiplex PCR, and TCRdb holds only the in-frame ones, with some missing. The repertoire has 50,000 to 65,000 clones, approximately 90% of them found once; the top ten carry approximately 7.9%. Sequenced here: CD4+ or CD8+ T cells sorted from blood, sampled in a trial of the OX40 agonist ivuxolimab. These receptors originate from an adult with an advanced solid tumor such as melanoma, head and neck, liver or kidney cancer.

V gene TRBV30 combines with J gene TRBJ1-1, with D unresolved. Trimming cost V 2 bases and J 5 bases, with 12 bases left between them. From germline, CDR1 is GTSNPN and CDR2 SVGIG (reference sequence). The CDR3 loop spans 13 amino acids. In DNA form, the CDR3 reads TGTGCCTGGAGTTACGTAGGGAGGACTGAAGCTTTCTTT. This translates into CAWSYVGRTEAFF.

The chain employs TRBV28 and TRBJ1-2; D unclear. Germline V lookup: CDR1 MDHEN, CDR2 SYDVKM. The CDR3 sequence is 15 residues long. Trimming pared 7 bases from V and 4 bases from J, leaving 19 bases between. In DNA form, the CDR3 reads TGTGCCAGCACCGGTGGTCATCGGTGGAGCTATGGCTACACCTTC. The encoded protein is CASTGGHRWSYGYTF.

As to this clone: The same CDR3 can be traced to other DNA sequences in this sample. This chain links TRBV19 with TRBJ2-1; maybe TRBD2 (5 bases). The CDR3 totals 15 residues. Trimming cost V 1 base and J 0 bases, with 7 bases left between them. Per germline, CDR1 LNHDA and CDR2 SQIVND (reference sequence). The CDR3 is CASSIGTRSYNEQFF. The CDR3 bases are TGTGCCAGTAGTATAGGGACTCGCTCCTACAATGAGCAGTTCTTC.